This is a list of T cell receptor beta chains from one sample in a study of identifying expanded T cells in peripheral blood. TCRdb's copy holds only in-frame clones and misses some; the assay was immunoSEQ multiplex PCR. The repertoire holds 90,000 to 95,000 clones, with roughly 87% as singletons. Sequencing was carried out using blood. These receptors were taken from a person between 18 and 75 years old in good health. CDR3s include the opening cysteine and the closing phenylalanine or tryptophan. The D gene is left open where the match is weak. Size is stated for part of the rows, as once, few or many counts, or as a class when the clone is expanded.

15	-	TRBJ1-5	-	TRBV5-5	TGTGCCAGCAGTCTGGCGGGGGTTAGCAATCAGCCCCAGCATTTT	CASSLAGVSNQPQHF
17	-	TRBJ1-3	TRBD1	TRBV5-1	TGCGCCAGCAGCTTGGAGGGACAGGTGGCGTCCGGAAACACCATATATTTT	CASSLEGQVASGNTIYF
15	once	TRBJ2-7	TRBD2	TRBV6-5	TGTGCCAGCAGTTACGGGGAAGCGGGAGGATACGAGCAGTACTTC	CASSYGEAGGYEQYF
16	few	TRBJ2-7	-	TRBV7-9	TGTGCCAGCAGCTTAGAGGGGGGCAGGGACAACTACGAGCAGTACTTC	CASSLEGGRDNYEQYF
15	-	TRBJ2-1	TRBD2	TRBV18	TGTGCCAGCTCACAGGGAGCGGGGGTCCACAATGAGCAGTTCTTC	CASSQGAGVHNEQFF
16	-	TRBJ2-2	-	TRBV7-9	TGTGCCAGCAGAGAAACCGGGACTAGGGGGCCCGGGGAGCTGTTTTTT	CASRETGTRGPGELFF
15	-	TRBJ2-1	-	TRBV9	TGTGCCAGCAGCCAGGGGGGGAGCTCCTACAATGAGCAGTTCTTC	CASSQGGSSYNEQFF
15	-	TRBJ1-2	TRBD1	TRBV27	TGTGCCAGCAGACCGAACAGGGGGCGCTTCGATGGCTACACCTTC	CASRPNRGRFDGYTF
13	few	TRBJ1-1	-	TRBV4-2	TGTGCCAGCAGCCCGGTGGGGGGGTTGTACGCTTTCTTT	CASSPVGGLYAFF
14	-	TRBJ2-1	TRBD2	TRBV29-1	TGCAGCGTTCTCAGCGGGGGCCACTACAATGAGCAGTTCTTC	CSVLSGGHYNEQFF
13	-	TRBJ1-1	-	TRBV7-9	TGTGCCAGCAGCTTAGCAGGAATACCTGAAGCTTTCTTT	CASSLAGIPEAFF
13	-	TRBJ1-1	-	TRBV5-1	TGCGCCAGCAGCTTCACAGCGAACACTGAAGCTTTCTTT	CASSFTANTEAFF
16	-	TRBJ1-4	-	TRBV4-1	TGCGCCAGCAGCCCAAGATACGGGGGGACTAATGAAAAACTGTTTTTT	CASSPRYGGTNEKLFF
15	-	TRBJ2-7	TRBD1	TRBV7-9	TGTGCCAGCAGCGCCAGACAGGGGGCCACCTTCGAGCAGTACTTC	CASSARQGATFEQYF
17	-	TRBJ2-1	TRBD2	TRBV14	TGTGCCAGCAGCCCCAGAAGGACTAGCGGGAGCTACAATGAGCAGTTCTTC	CASSPRRTSGSYNEQFF
11	-	TRBJ1-2	-	TRBV11-3	TGTGCCACCAAGAGAGCCTATGGCTACACCTTC	CATKRAYGYTF
13	-	TRBJ1-2	TRBD1	TRBV6-5	TGTGCCAGCAGTTATAGGGGGCCATATGGCTACACCTTC	CASSYRGPYGYTF
14	-	TRBJ2-7	-	TRBV5-5	TGTGCCAGCAGCCCGGACACAAACTCCTACGAGCAGTACTTC	CASSPDTNSYEQYF
12	-	TRBJ1-1	-	TRBV28	TGTGCCAGCAGTTTAGTCCACGGGGAAGCTTTCTTT	CASSLVHGEAFF
15	-	TRBJ1-4	-	TRBV15	TGTGCCACCAGCAGAGTCGAACAGCTAGGGGAAAAACTGTTTTTT	CATSRVEQLGEKLFF
14	-	TRBJ1-5	-	TRBV27	TGTGCCAGCAGTCGTTCGATCGGCAATCAGCCCCAGCATTTT	CASSRSIGNQPQHF
17	-	TRBJ1-2	-	TRBV10-2	TGCGCCAGCAGTGAGTCCGCCGGTGGGGCAGGGCTGTATGGCTACACCTTC	CASSESAGGAGLYGYTF
14	-	TRBJ1-2	-	TRBV5-6	TGTGCCAGCAGCTTGTCACGCAGAACATATGGCTACACCTTC	CASSLSRRTYGYTF
15	-	TRBJ2-7	-	TRBV5-5	TGTGCCAGCAGCTTTTCCTATCCGAGCTCCTACGAGCAGTACTTC	CASSFSYPSSYEQYF
16	-	TRBJ1-3	-	TRBV18	TGTGCCAGCTCACGGAACGACGGGGGTTCTGGAAACACCATATATTTT	CASSRNDGGSGNTIYF
14	-	TRBJ1-3	-	TRBV6-6	TGTGCCAGCAGACCAGGGTACTCTGGAAACACCATATATTTT	CASRPGYSGNTIYF